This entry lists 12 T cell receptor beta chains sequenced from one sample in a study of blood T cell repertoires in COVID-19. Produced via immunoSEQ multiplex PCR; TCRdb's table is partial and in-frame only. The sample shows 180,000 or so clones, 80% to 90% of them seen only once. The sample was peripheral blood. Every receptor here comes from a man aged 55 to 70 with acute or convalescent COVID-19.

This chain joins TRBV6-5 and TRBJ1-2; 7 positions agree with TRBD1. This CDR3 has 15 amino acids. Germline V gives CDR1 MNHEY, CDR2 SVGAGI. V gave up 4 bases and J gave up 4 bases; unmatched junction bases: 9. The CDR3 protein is CASSSKDRAIYGYTF. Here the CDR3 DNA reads TGTGCCAGCAGTTCCAAAGACAGGGCGATCTATGGCTACACCTTC.

CDR3 sequence (DNA): TGTGCCAGCAGCCTCGGAGGGCGGGGCCTAGCGGGAGAAACCGGGGAGCTGTTTTTT. This sequence encodes CASSLGGRGLAGETGELFF. The rearrangement uses TRBV7-9 and TRBJ2-2; 10 positions match TRBD2. Germline V gene data show CDR1 as SEHNR and CDR2 as FQNEAQ (reference sequence). The CDR3 totals 19 residues. With 5 bases clipped from V and 5 bases from J, the junction kept 17 bases outside the gene matches.

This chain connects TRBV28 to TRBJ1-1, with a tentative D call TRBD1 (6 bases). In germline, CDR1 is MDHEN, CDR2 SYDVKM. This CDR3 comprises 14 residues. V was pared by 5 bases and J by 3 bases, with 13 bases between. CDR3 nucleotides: TGTGCCAGCAGTCCCCTCAACAGGGACACTGAAGCTTTCTTT. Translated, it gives CASSPLNRDTEAFF.

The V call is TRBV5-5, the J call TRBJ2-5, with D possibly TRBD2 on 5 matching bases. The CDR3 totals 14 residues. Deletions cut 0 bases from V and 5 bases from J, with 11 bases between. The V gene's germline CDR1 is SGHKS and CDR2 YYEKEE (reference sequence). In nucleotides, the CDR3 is TGTGCCAGCAGCTTGGGACGGGGTCGGGAGACCCAGTACTTC. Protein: CASSLGRGRETQYF. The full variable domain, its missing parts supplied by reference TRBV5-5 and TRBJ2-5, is DAGVTQSPTHLIKTRGQQVTLRCSPISGHKSVSWYQQVLGQGPQFIFQYYEKEERGRGNFPDRFSARQFPNYSSELNVNALLLGDSALYLCASSLGRGRETQYFGPGTRLLVL.

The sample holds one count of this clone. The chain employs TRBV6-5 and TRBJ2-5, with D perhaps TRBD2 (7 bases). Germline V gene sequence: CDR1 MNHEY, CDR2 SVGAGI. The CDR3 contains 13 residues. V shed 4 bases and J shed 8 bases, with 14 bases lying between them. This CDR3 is CASSWEGVGTQYF. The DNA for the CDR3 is TGTGCCAGCAGTTGGGAGGGGGTAGGCACCCAGTACTTC.

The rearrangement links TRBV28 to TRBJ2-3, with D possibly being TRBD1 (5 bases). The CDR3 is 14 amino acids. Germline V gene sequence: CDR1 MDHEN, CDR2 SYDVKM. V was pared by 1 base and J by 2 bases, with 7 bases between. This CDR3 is CASSLFGATDTQYF. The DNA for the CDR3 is TGTGCCAGCAGTTTATTTGGGGCCACAGATACGCAGTATTTT. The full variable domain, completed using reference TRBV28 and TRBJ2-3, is DVKVTQSSRYLVKRTGEKVFLECVQDMDHENMFWYRQDPGLGLRLIYFSYDVKMKEKGDIPEGYSVSREKKERFSLILESASTNQTSMYLCASSLFGATDTQYFGPGTRLTVL.

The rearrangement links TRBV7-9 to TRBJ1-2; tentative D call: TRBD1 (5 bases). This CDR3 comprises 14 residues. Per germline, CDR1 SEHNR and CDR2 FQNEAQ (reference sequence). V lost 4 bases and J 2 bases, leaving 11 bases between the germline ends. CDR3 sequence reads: CASSSGGGNYGYTF. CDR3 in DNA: TGTGCCAGCAGCTCCGGCGGGGGAAACTATGGCTACACCTTC.

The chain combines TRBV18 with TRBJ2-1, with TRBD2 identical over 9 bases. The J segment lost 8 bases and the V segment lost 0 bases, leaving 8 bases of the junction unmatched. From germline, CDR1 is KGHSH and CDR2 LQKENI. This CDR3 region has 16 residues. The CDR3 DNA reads TGTGCCAGCTCACCACCTCAGGCTAGCGGGATCTATGAGCAGTTCTTC. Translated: CASSPPQASGIYEQFF.

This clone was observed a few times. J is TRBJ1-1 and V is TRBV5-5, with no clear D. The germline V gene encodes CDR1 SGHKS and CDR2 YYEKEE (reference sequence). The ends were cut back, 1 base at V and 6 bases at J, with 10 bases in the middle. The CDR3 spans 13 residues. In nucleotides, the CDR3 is TGTGCCAGCAGCTTGACAGCCTCTTCTGAAGCTTTCTTT. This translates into CASSLTASSEAFF.

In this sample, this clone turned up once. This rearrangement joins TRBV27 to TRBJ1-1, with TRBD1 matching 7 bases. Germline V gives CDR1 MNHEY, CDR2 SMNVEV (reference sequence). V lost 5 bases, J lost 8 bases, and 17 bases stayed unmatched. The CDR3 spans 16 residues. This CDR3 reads CASSPLRDRSVREAFF. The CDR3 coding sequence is TGTGCCAGCAGTCCCCTCCGGGACAGATCTGTCAGAGAAGCTTTCTTT.

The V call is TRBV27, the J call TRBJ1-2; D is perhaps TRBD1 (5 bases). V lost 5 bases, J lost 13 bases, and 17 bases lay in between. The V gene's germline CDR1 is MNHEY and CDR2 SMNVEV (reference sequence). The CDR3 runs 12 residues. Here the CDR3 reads CASSTIAGRSTF. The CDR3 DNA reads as TGTGCCAGCAGTACGATAGCGGGACGGTCCACCTTC.

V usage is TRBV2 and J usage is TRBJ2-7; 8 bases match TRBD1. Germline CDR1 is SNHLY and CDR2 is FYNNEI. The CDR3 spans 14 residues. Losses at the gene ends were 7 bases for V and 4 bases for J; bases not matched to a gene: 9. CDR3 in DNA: TGTGCCAGCAAAAACCACGGGACAGGATACGAGCAGTACTTC. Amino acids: CASKNHGTGYEQYF.